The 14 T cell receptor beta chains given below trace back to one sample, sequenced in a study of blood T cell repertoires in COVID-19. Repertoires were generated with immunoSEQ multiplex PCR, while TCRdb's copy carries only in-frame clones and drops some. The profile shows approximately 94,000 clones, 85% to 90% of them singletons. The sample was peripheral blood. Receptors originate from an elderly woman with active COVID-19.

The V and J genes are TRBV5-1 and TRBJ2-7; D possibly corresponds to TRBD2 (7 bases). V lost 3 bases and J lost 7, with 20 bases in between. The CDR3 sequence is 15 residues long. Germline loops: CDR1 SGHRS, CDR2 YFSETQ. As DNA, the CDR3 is TGCGCCAGCAGCTCACCTTTAGGGGGGGCGCCTGAGCAGTACTTC. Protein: CASSSPLGGAPEQYF.

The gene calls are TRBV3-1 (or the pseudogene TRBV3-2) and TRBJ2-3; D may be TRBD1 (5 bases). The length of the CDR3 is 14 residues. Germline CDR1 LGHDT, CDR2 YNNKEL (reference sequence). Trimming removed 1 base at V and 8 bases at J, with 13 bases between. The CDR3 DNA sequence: TGTGCCAGCAGCCAAGGAAGGGGAACCTCTACGCAGTATTTT. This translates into CASSQGRGTSTQYF.

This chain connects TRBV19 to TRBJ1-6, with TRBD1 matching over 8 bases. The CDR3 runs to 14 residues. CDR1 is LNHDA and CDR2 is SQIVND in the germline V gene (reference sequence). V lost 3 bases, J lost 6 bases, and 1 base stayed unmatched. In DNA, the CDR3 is TGTGCCAGTAGTATTCAGGGGGCTAATTCACCCCTCCACTTT. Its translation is CASSIQGANSPLHF.

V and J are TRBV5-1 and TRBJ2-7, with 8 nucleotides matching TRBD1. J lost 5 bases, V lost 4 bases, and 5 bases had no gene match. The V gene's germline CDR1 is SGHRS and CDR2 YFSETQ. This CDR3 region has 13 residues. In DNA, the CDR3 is TGCGCCAGCAGCCCGGACAGGGCCCACGAGCAGTACTTC. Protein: CASSPDRAHEQYF.

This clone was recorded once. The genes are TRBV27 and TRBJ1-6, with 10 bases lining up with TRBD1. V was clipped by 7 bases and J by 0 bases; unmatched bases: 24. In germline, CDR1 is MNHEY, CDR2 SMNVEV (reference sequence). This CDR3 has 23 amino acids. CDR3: CASNVQVRRDRGGGGSYNSPLHF. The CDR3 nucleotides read TGTGCCAGCAATGTCCAAGTCAGGAGGGACAGGGGTGGAGGAGGCTCCTATAATTCACCCCTCCACTTT.

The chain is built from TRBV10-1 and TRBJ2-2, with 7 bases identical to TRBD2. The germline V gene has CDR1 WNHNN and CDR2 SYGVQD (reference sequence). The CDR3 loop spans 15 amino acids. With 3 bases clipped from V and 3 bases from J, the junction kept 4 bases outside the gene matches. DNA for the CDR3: TGCGCCAGCAGTGACGGGGGGAGGTACACCGGGGAGCTGTTTTTT. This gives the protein CASSDGGRYTGELFF.

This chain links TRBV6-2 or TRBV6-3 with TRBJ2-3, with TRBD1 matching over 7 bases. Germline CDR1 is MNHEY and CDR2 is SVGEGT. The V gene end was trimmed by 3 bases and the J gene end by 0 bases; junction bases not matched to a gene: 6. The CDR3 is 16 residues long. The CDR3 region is CASSYGGRGSTDTQYF. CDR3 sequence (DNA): TGTGCCAGCAGTTATGGCGGCAGGGGGAGCACAGATACGCAGTATTTT.

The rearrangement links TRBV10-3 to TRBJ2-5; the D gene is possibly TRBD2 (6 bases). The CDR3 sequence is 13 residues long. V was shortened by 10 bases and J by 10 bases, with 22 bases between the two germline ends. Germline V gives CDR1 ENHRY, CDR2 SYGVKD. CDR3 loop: CASADREPGDQYF. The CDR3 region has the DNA TGTGCCAGCGCGGATAGGGAGCCGGGGGACCAGTACTTC.

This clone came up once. CDR3 bases: TGTGCCAGCAGGAGTCGACAGGGGGAAGAAAAACTGTTTTTT. This translates into CASRSRQGEEKLFF. The chain is built from TRBV27 and TRBJ1-4; 9 bases match TRBD1. The trim removed 6 bases at V and 8 bases at J, leaving 7 bases unmatched. The CDR3 extends over 14 amino acids. CDR1 and CDR2 (germline): MNHEY, SMNVEV (reference sequence).

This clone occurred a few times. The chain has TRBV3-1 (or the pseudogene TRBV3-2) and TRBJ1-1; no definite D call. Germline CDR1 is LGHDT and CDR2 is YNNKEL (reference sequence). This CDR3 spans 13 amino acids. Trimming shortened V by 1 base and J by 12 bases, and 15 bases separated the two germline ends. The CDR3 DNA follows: TGTGCCAGCAGCCAAGTAGCGACCCAATTTCCTTTCTTT. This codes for CASSQVATQFPFF.

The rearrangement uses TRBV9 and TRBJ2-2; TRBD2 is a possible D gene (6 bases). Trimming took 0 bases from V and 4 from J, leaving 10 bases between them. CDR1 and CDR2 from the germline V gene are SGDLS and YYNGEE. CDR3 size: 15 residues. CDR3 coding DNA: TGTGCCAGCAGCGTAGTCGGGAGCGCCACCGGGGAGCTGTTTTTT. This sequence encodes CASSVVGSATGELFF.

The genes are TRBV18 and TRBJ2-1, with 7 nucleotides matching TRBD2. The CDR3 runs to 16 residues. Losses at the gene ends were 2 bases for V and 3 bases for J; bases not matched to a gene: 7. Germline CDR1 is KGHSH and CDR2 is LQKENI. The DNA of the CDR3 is TGTGCCAGCTCACCATCGGGGGGAGTTGACTACAATGAGCAGTTCTTC. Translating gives CASSPSGGVDYNEQFF.

CDR3 in amino acids: CASSRTSTSYEQYF. As DNA, the CDR3 is TGTGCCAGCAGTCGGACATCGACCTCCTACGAGCAGTACTTC. The chain is built from TRBV6-5 and TRBJ2-7; possible D gene TRBD1, 5 bases. From germline, CDR1 is MNHEY and CDR2 SVGAGI. This CDR3 is 14 amino acids long. Trimming left V 5 bases short and J 0 bases short, with 11 bases between.

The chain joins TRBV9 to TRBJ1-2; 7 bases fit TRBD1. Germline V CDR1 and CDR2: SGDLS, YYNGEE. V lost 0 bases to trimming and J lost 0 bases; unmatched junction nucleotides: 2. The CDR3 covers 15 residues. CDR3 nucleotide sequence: TGTGCCAGCAGCGTAGGTGGGACAGCTAACTATGGCTACACCTTC. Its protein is CASSVGGTANYGYTF. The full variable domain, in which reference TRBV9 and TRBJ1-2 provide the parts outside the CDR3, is DSGVTQTPKHLITATGQRVTLRCSPRSGDLSVYWYQQSLDQGLQFLIQYYNGEERAKGNILERFSAQQFPDLHSELNLSSLELGDSALYFCASSVGGTANYGYTFGSGTRLTVV.